The text below deals with one T cell receptor beta chain. These data come from a study of chemoradiotherapy in HPV16-positive cancers. V lost 1 base and J lost 5, with 12 bases in between. Germline V lookup: CDR1 SGHKS, CDR2 YYEKEE (reference sequence). The CDR3 sequence is 14 residues long. Clones were sequenced by immunoSEQ multiplex PCR, and TCRdb holds only the in-frame ones, with some missing. The sample includes approximately 30,000 clones, approximately 88% of them seen just once. The sequencing used blood, collected from a patient who underwent chemoradiotherapy. The genes are TRBV5-5 and TRBJ2-5; D call uncertain. This clonotype originated in a human donor with HPV-associated anogenital cancer. The DNA for the CDR3 is TGTGCCAGCAGCTTGTTGGTAGCTAGGGAGACCCAGTACTTC. Protein product: CASSLLVARETQYF.